This is a list of T cell receptor beta chains from one sample in a study of blood T cells in healthy people across ages. One entry per CDR3 protein, called by TCRdb with MiXCR from the 5' RACE reads. The sample consists of approximately 800,000 distinct CDR3 sequences, 58% of them appearing once. Sequenced: blood. The source is a man younger than 45 in good health. Both conserved end residues are part of each CDR3. A D gene is named only where the DNA matches it firmly. Rows give clone size only sometimes, using once, few, many, or a class for an expanded clone.

clone size | J gene | V gene | D gene | CDR3 protein | CDR3 DNA
- | TRBJ2-2 | TRBV24-1 | TRBD2 | CATSSRTSGDTGELFF | TGTGCCACCAGTTCTAGGACTAGCGGGGACACCGGGGAGCTGTTTTTT
few | TRBJ1-2 | TRBV7-9 | TRBD1 | CASSLARRGQGRYGYTF | TGTGCCAGCAGCTTAGCAAGACGGGGACAGGGAAGGTATGGCTACACCTTC
- | TRBJ1-2 | TRBV21-1 | - | CASSKKVGDGADYGYTF | -
few | TRBJ2-7 | TRBV3-1 | TRBD2 | CASSQAGGGYNEQYF | TGTGCCAGCAGCCAGGCGGGGGGGGGCTACAATGAGCAGTACTTC
- | TRBJ2-7 | TRBV2 | - | CASSAGFPYEQYF | TGTGCCAGCAGTGCAGGGTTCCCCTACGAGCAGTACTTC
once | TRBJ1-2 | TRBV5-6 | TRBD1 | CASSTGTGPFGYTF | TGTGCCAGCAGCACCGGGACAGGGCCTTTTGGCTACACCTTC
- | TRBJ2-7 | TRBV5-5 | TRBD1 | CASSYSWDRGYEQYF | TGTGCCAGCAGCTATTCCTGGGACAGGGGTTACGAGCAGTACTTC
- | TRBJ1-5 | TRBV20-1 | - | CSAHDSGDQPQHF | TGCAGTGCTCACGACAGTGGCGATCAGCCCCAGCATTTT
- | TRBJ1-6 | TRBV9 | - | CASSVVDVYSAGDSPLHF | TGTGCCAGCAGCGTAGTTGATGTTTATAGCGCGGGGGATTCACCCCTCCACTTT
- | TRBJ2-2 | TRBV7-2 | TRBD2 | CASSLARGAGGRGELFF | TGTGCCAGCAGCTTAGCGCGAGGAGCGGGGGGGCGCGGGGAGCTGTTTTTT
- | TRBJ1-1 | TRBV12-3/TRBV12-4 | - | CASSLQGVVAFF | TGTGCCAGCAGCCTACAGGGAGTCGTAGCTTTCTTT
- | TRBJ2-5 | TRBV29-1 | - | CSPAGGEWETQYF | TGCAGTCCAGCAGGGGGGGAGTGGGAGACCCAGTACTTC
- | TRBJ2-2 | TRBV5-1 | - | CATTQTTNTGELFF | TGCGCCACCACACAGACTACGAACACCGGGGAGCTGTTTTTT
few | TRBJ2-5 | TRBV20-1 | - | CSASLLGIPQQYF | TGCAGTGCTAGTCTCCTCGGCATTCCACAGCAGTACTTC
- | TRBJ2-1 | TRBV7-2 | - | CASSAAGGRSRGNEQFF | TGTGCCAGCAGCGCGGCCGGGGGGCGCTCGCGGGGCAATGAGCAGTTCTTC
few | TRBJ1-2 | TRBV28 | - | CASSLGLGRGYTF | TGTGCCAGCAGTTTGGGGCTAGGTAGAGGCTACACCTTC
many | TRBJ1-5 | TRBV11-3 | - | CASSLTFKTIPGDYNQPQHF | TGTGCCAGCAGCTTAACGTTCAAAACCATCCCAGGGGATTACAATCAGCCCCAGCATTTT
- | TRBJ2-3 | TRBV7-9 | TRBD2 | CASSTRGGGRTDTQYF | TGTGCCAGCAGCACCCGGGGCGGGGGGCGCACGGATACGCAGTATTTT
- | TRBJ2-6 | TRBV7-8 | - | CASSLLYDLTGSGANVLTF | TGTGCCAGCAGCTTACTATACGACCTCACAGGGTCTGGGGCCAACGTCCTGACTTTC
- | TRBJ2-7 | TRBV7-2 | TRBD1 | CASSLGQVHYEQYF | TGTGCCAGCAGCTTGGGACAGGTCCACTACGAGCAGTACTTC
few | TRBJ2-5 | TRBV4-3 | TRBD2 | CASSQGDYQETQYF | TGCGCCAGCAGCCAGGGGGACTATCAAGAGACCCAGTACTTC
- | TRBJ2-7 | TRBV11-2 | TRBD1 | CASSLVFGTGQVPYEQYF | TGTGCCAGCAGCTTAGTTTTTGGGACGGGACAGGTCCCCTACGAGCAGTACTTC
- | TRBJ2-5 | TRBV20-1 | - | CSARDGSGASEETQYF | TGCAGTGCTAGAGATGGTAGTGGGGCGTCCGAAGAGACCCAGTACTTC
- | TRBJ2-5 | TRBV4-1 | TRBD2 | CASSLGLAGGTETQYF | TGCGCCAGCAGCCTAGGACTAGCGGGGGGTACGGAGACCCAGTACTTC
- | TRBJ2-3 | TRBV4-3 | - | CASSPKSRRLSDTQYF | TGCGCCAGCAGCCCCAAGTCCCGCAGACTGTCAGATACGCAGTATTTT
few | TRBJ2-3 | TRBV7-2 | TRBD2 | CASSLGRESDTQYF | TGTGCCAGCAGCTTAGGGCGGGAGTCAGATACGCAGTATTTT
- | TRBJ2-2 | TRBV6-6 | - | CASSYIRGTGELFF | TGTGCCAGCAGTTACATTCGGGGCACCGGGGAGCTGTTTTTT
once | TRBJ2-4 | TRBV20-1 | TRBD2 | CSARKSGSPSKNIQYF | TGCAGTGCTAGGAAAAGCGGGAGCCCATCCAAAAACATTCAGTACTTC
- | TRBJ2-1 | TRBV20-1 | - | CSARDRESSYNEQFF | TGCAGTGCTAGAGACAGGGAGAGCTCCTACAATGAGCAGTTCTTC
- | TRBJ2-5 | TRBV12-3/TRBV12-4 | - | CASSLGNQETQYF | TGTGCCAGCAGTTTAGGGAACCAAGAGACCCAGTACTTC
- | TRBJ2-7 | TRBV28 | - | CASNDRSTYEQYF | TGTGCCAGCAACGACCGGAGCACCTACGAGCAGTACTTC
once | TRBJ1-2 | TRBV10-3 | TRBD1 | CAISESSGGNYGYTF | TGTGCCATCAGTGAGTCCTCAGGGGGGAACTATGGCTACACCTTC
few | TRBJ1-2 | TRBV29-1 | TRBD1 | CSVEPRDRGYGYTF | TGCAGCGTTGAGCCACGGGACAGGGGCTATGGCTACACCTTC
- | TRBJ2-2 | TRBV9 | - | CASSVSGRANTGELFF | TGTGCCAGCAGCGTATCGGGACGCGCGAACACCGGGGAGCTGTTTTTT
- | TRBJ1-1 | TRBV25-1 | TRBD1 | CASRDSQNTEAFF | TGTGCCAGTCGGGACAGTCAGAACACTGAAGCTTTCTTT
- | TRBJ2-7 | TRBV29-1 | - | CSVRYEAKQYF | TGCAGCGTGAGGTATGAGGCTAAGCAGTACTTC
- | TRBJ2-7 | TRBV6-2/TRBV6-3 | - | CASSYSTSAAGVPSYEQYF | TGTGCCAGCAGTTACTCGACATCAGCTGCAGGCGTCCCCTCCTACGAGCAGTACTTC
- | TRBJ2-1 | TRBV4-3 | - | CARSPSRRDNEQFF | TGCGCCAGGAGCCCTAGCAGGAGGGACAATGAGCAGTTCTTC
- | TRBJ1-6 | TRBV7-2 | - | CASSLVGSGAPLHF | TGTGCCAGCAGCTTAGTAGGGTCAGGCGCACCCCTCCACTTT
- | TRBJ2-4 | TRBV29-1 | - | CSVASAGIQYF | TGCAGCGTTGCGAGCGCAGGCATTCAGTACTTC
- | TRBJ2-1 | TRBV14 | - | CASSQWEKAGNEQFF | TGTGCCAGCAGCCAATGGGAAAAGGCTGGGAATGAGCAGTTCTTC
few | TRBJ2-6 | TRBV6-4 | - | CASSDLSSGANVLTF | TGTGCCAGCAGTGACCTGAGCTCTGGGGCCAACGTCCTGACTTTC
- | TRBJ1-2 | TRBV11-3 | - | CASSSLVKGKDGYTF | TGTGCCAGCAGCTCCCTGGTGAAGGGCAAAGATGGCTACACCTTC
- | TRBJ2-4 | TRBV7-9 | - | CASSLDPGRIKNIQYF | TGTGCCAGCAGCTTAGATCCGGGCAGGATTAAAAACATTCAGTACTTC
- | TRBJ2-3 | TRBV4-2 | - | CASSHANTQYF | TGTGCCAGCAGCCACGCGAATACGCAGTATTTT
- | TRBJ2-7 | TRBV6-6 | TRBD1 | CASSYVQGAYEQYF | TGTGCCAGCAGTTACGTACAGGGGGCCTACGAGCAGTACTTC
- | TRBJ1-4 | TRBV12-3/TRBV12-4 | - | CASSLQGWEKLFF | TGTGCCAGCAGTTTACAGGGTTGGGAAAAACTGTTTTTT
- | TRBJ1-1 | TRBV12-3/TRBV12-4 | - | CASSHWPAAEAFF | TGTGCCAGCAGTCATTGGCCGGCGGCTGAAGCTTTCTTT
few | TRBJ2-5 | TRBV20-1 | TRBD1 | CSARSGQVAETQYF | TGCAGTGCTAGGTCCGGACAGGTTGCGGAGACCCAGTACTTC
- | TRBJ1-4 | TRBV11-1 | TRBD1 | CASRSRDREDEKLFF | TGTGCCAGCAGATCCCGGGACAGGGAAGATGAAAAACTGTTTTTT
- | TRBJ1-1 | TRBV6-6 | - | CASSFAFF | TGTGCCAGCAGTTTCGCTTTCTTT